This T cell receptor (beta chain) was retrieved from a study of Ad26.COV2.S vaccination and SARS-CoV-2 variants. TCRdb keeps only in-frame clones here, not all; method: immunoSEQ multiplex PCR. The sample records 300,000 to 400,000 clones, 85% being singletons. This CDR3 comprises 14 residues. V was pared by 5 bases and J by 0 bases, with 2 bases of the junction left unmatched. Germline V lookup: CDR1 SNHLY, CDR2 FYNNEI. Treatment specified: about 20 received Ad26.COV2.S at low or high dose, single or two shots; about 5 received placebo; per-sample allocation not given. Sample collection was performed on day 63 after the first vaccine or placebo injection.

This chain links TRBV2 with TRBJ2-7, with TRBD2 matching over 9 bases. The receptor was derived from a person aged 18-60 years who received the Ad26.COV2.S COVID-19 vaccine or a placebo. The starting material was peripheral blood, obtained in a trial of Ad26.COV2.S vaccine versus placebo. Here the CDR3 reads CASSYSGSSYEQYF. DNA for the CDR3: TGTGCCAGCAGTTATAGCGGGAGCTCCTACGAGCAGTACTTC.